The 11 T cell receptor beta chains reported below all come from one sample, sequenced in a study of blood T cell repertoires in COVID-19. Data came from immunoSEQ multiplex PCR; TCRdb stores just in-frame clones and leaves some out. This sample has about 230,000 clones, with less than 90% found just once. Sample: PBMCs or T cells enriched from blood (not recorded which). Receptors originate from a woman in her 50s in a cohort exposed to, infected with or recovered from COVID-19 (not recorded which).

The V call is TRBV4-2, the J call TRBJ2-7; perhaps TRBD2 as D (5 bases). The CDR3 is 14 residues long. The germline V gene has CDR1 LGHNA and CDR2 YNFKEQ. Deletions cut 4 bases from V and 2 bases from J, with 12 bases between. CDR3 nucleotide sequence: TGTGCCAGCAGCCCTTTCGACGGGACCTACGAGCAGTACTTC. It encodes CASSPFDGTYEQYF.

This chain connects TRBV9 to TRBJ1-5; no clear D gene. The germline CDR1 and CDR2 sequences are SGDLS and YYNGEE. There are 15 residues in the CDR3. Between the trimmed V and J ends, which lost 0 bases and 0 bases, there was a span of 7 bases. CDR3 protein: CASSVAPDSNQPQHF. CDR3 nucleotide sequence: TGTGCCAGCAGCGTAGCTCCAGATAGCAATCAGCCCCAGCATTTT.

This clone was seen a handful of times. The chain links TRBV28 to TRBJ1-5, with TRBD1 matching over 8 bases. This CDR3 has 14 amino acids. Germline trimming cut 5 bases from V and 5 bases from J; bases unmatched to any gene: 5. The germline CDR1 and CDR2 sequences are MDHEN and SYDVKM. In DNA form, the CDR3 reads TGTGCCAGCAGTCCTGGACAGGGTGATCAGCCCCAGCATTTT. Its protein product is CASSPGQGDQPQHF.

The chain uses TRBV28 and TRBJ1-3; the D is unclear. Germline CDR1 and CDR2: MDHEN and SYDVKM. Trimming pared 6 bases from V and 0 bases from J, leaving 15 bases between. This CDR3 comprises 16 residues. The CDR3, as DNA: TGTGCCAGCAGCCCAGTGGGAGTGCTCTCTGGAAACACCATATATTTT. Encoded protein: CASSPVGVLSGNTIYF.

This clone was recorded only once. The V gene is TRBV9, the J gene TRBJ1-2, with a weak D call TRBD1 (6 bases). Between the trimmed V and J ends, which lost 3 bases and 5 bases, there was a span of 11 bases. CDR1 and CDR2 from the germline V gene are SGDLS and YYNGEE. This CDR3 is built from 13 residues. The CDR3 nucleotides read TGTGCCAGCAGCGCCACAGGGTCGTATGGCTACACCTTC. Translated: CASSATGSYGYTF.

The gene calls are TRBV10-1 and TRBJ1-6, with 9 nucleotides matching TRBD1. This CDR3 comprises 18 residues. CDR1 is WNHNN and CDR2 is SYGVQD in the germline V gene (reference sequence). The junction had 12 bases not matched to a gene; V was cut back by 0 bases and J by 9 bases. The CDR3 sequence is CASSESPPSGTGSSPLHF. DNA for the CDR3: TGCGCCAGCAGTGAGTCGCCCCCCTCCGGGACAGGGTCTTCACCCCTCCACTTT.

The CDR3 spells CASSARGGRGFTEAFF. CDR3 nucleotide sequence: TGTGCCAGCAGCGCAAGAGGGGGCCGGGGGTTCACTGAAGCTTTCTTT. The J gene is TRBJ1-1, the V gene TRBV7-2; the match to TRBD1 covers 7 bases. Germline V gene lookup returns CDR1 SGHTA and CDR2 FQGNSA. This CDR3 has 16 amino acids. With V trimmed by 5 bases and J by 4 bases, 13 bases remained unmatched.

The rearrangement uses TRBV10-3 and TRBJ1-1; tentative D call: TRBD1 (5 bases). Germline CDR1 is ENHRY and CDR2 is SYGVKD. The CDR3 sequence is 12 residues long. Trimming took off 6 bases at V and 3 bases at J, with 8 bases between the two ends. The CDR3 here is CAISSRDTEAFF. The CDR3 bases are TGTGCCATCAGCTCCAGGGACACTGAAGCTTTCTTT.

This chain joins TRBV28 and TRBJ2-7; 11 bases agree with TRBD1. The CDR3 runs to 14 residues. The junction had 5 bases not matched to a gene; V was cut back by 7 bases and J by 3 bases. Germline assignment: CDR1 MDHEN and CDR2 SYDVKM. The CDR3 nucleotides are TGTGCCAGCAAAGGACAGGGGGCGCGCTACGAGCAGTACTTC. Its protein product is CASKGQGARYEQYF.

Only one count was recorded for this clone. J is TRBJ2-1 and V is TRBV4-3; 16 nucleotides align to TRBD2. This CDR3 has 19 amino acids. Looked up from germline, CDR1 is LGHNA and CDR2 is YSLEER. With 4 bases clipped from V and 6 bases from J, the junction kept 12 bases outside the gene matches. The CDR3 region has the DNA TGCGCCAGCAGCCGGCACCCGGGACTAGCGGGGGGGCGGGTCAATGAGCAGTTCTTC. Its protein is CASSRHPGLAGGRVNEQFF.

The CDR3 sequence is CATSPGTGGLRRGYTF. In DNA, the CDR3 is TGTGCCACCAGCCCCGGGACAGGGGGCTTACGTCGTGGCTACACCTTC. The chain combines TRBV15 with TRBJ1-2; TRBD1 matches at 12 bases. V dropped 5 bases and J dropped 7; count of bases not matched to a gene: 11. CDR1 is LNHNV, CDR2 YYDKDF, per germline (reference sequence). This CDR3 is built from 16 residues.